Listed here are 10 T cell receptor beta chains from one sample, sequenced in a study of blood T cells in healthy people across ages. Sample-barcoded 5' priming and a J-beta primer mix drove a second PCR of roughly 6 to 12 cycles. TCRdb analysed the 5' RACE reads with MiXCR anew, one entry per CDR3 protein. The repertoire includes hundreds of thousands of distinct CDR3 sequences, 32% of them detected once, and 15% to 19% sits in the top ten. The sample taken for sequencing was blood. These receptors originate from a woman over 75 in good health.

There are many counts of this clonotype. This chain joins TRBV7-2 and TRBJ2-5; 15 bases align to TRBD2. This CDR3 region has 17 residues. Germline values: CDR1 SGHTA, CDR2 FQGNSA. V gave up 5 bases and J gave up 0 bases; unmatched junction bases: 4. In DNA form, the CDR3 reads TGTGCCAGCAGCCGGACTAGCGGGGGGGCCTACCAAGAGACCCAGTACTTC. It codes for CASSRTSGGAYQETQYF.

This chain connects TRBV10-3 to TRBJ2-1, with TRBD1 matching 12 bases. The V segment lost 8 bases and the J segment 13 bases; nucleotides outside the gene matches: 12. CDR1 is ENHRY and CDR2 is SYGVKD in the germline V gene. The CDR3 totals 14 residues. In nucleotides, the CDR3 is TGTGCCATCTCGGGACAGGGGGCGTTGGGGACCCAGTTCTTC. It yields the protein CAISGQGALGTQFF.

A few counts support this clonotype. The chain joins TRBV5-6 to TRBJ2-1, with TRBD1 as a possible D gene (6 bases). The ends were cut back, 4 bases at V and 2 bases at J, with 13 bases in the middle. This CDR3 is 15 amino acids long. Germline-derived CDR1 and CDR2 are SGHDT and YYEEEE. CDR3: CASSIVRDTYNEQFF. In DNA form, the CDR3 reads TGTGCCAGCAGCATTGTACGGGACACCTACAATGAGCAGTTCTTC.

The sample holds many counts of this clonotype. The chain has TRBV28 and TRBJ1-2, with D hard to call. CDR3 length equals 12 residues. The V end lost 6 bases, the J end lost 2 bases, and 7 bases lay between the germline ends. Germline values: CDR1 MDHEN, CDR2 SYDVKM. The CDR3 coding sequence is TGTGCCAGCAGCGGAGTCAACTATGGCTACACCTTC. Protein: CASSGVNYGYTF.

In this sample, this clonotype turned up many times. One end of the junction does not line up with germline, which may come from a read error. CDR3: CAISELGGNFGYTF. CDR3 sequence (DNA): TGTGCCATCAGTGAGTTAGGGGGGAACTTTGGCTACACCTTC. The chain combines TRBV10-3 with TRBJ1-2; D perhaps matches TRBD1 (6 bases). The CDR3 is made up of 14 amino acids. CDR1 and CDR2 (germline): ENHRY, SYGVKD.

The table lists this clonotype with a few counts. A read error may explain this, as a much larger clone is one base away. V gene TRBV10-3 combines with J gene TRBJ1-4; 8 nucleotides agree with TRBD1. This CDR3 is built from 14 residues. Losses at the gene ends were 4 bases for V and 8 bases for J; bases not matched to a gene: 6. Germline V lookup: CDR1 ENHRY, CDR2 SYGVKD. Written as DNA, the CDR3 is TGTGCCATCAGTGGGACAGGGAAGAAAGAAAAACTGTTTTTT. The encoded protein is CAISGTGKKEKLFF.

This clonotype was detected many times. The rearrangement links TRBV7-9 to TRBJ2-1; D is unclear. The CDR3 spans 17 residues. Trimming took 0 bases from V and 0 from J, leaving 12 bases between them. CDR1 and CDR2 from the germline V gene are SEHNR and FQNEAQ (reference sequence). The DNA for the CDR3 is TGTGCCAGCAGCTTAGCGCTGACCCCGAGCTCCTACAATGAGCAGTTCTTC. Its translation is CASSLALTPSSYNEQFF.

This clonotype was recorded a few times. The rearrangement links TRBV3-1 to TRBJ1-5; no definite D call. V lost 1 base and J 11 bases, leaving 21 bases between the germline ends. The CDR3 spans 16 residues. Germline-derived CDR1 and CDR2 are LGHDT and YNNKEL (reference sequence). CDR3 nucleotide sequence: TGTGCCAGCAGCCAAGGAATAGGGCTCCAACGGGTGACCCAGCATTTT. This encodes CASSQGIGLQRVTQHF.

With regard to this clonotype: This may arise from a read error, as a much more abundant clone is one base away. The chain recombines TRBV12-3 or TRBV12-4 with TRBJ2-5; a weak D match, TRBD1 (6 bases). This CDR3 comprises 15 residues. The V and J ends lost 2 bases and 11 bases respectively, with 21 bases between them. This chain's CDR3 is CASSLSTGSYNEQYF. The CDR3 nucleotides are TGTGCCAGCAGTTTATCTACAGGGAGTTACAATGAGCAGTACTTC.

The chain employs TRBV23-1 and TRBJ1-2; 7 bases match TRBD1. TRBV23-1 qualifies as an ORF whose function is uncertain. Unmatched junction bases numbered 4, after V lost 1 base and J lost 2 bases. The CDR3 totals 15 residues. The CDR3 spells CASSQYGQANYGYTF. The CDR3 region has the DNA TGCGCCAGCAGTCAATACGGACAGGCCAACTATGGCTACACCTTC.